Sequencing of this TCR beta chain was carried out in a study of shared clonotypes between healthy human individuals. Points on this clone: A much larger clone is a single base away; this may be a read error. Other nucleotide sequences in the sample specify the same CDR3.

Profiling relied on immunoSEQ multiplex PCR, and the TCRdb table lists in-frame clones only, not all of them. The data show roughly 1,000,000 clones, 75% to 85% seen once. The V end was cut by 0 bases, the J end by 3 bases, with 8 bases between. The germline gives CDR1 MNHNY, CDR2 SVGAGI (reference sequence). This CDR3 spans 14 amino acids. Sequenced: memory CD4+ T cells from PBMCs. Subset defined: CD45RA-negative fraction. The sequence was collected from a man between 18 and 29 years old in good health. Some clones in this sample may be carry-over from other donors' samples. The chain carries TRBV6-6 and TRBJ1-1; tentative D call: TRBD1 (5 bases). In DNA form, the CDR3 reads TGTGCCAGCAGTTACTCGAGGGGAGACACTGAAGCTTTCTTT. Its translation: CASSYSRGDTEAFF.